This T cell receptor (beta chain) was found in a study of response to subunit inactivated influenza vaccine listed by TCRdb under 2018. Background for the entire study: Deep quantitative profiling of the T cell receptor repertoire was used in the study to follow responses to a trivalent subunit inactivated influenza vaccine.

The method was RT-PCR. Sequencing relied on an Illumina HiSeq 2500. TCRdb reprocessing: public reads trimmed at Q25 with fastp, clones called with MiXCR, in-frame beta chains kept. CDR3 protein sequences are deduplicated, and each keeps its most common genes and DNA. The sample records 700,000 to 800,000 distinct CDR3 sequences, 15% to 20% of which are singletons. Jointly, the top ten make up roughly 10% of the sample. What the study reported, not specific to this receptor: According to the authors, only a limited number of new T cells may be recruited by each seasonal influenza vaccination.

The sample holds one count of this clonotype. Its target antigen remains unknown. Base qualities are missing; no much larger clone stands one base away. One read gives only weak evidence. The specimen was PBMCs from blood, collected about 5 days after vaccination. The sequence derives from a man aged 45-65 years who received an inactivated influenza vaccine. Donor details come from another sample of the same person, matched by shared clones.

The nucleotide sequence is TGTGCCAGCAGCCAAGGGGGCGGGTTCAGCTCCTACAATGAGCAGTTCTTC. This yields the protein CASSQGGGFSSYNEQFF. The chain is made from TRBV7-3 and TRBJ2-1; 7 nucleotides in the junction match TRBD1. The CDR3 runs 17 amino acids, cysteine and phenylalanine included. Just the 51-base CDR3 DNA is kept, in frame starting at base 1. As encoded in the germline V gene, CDR1 is SGHTA while CDR2 is FQGTGA. V is trimmed back by 5 bases and J by 0 bases, and the junction contains 10 bases that no gene match accounts for.